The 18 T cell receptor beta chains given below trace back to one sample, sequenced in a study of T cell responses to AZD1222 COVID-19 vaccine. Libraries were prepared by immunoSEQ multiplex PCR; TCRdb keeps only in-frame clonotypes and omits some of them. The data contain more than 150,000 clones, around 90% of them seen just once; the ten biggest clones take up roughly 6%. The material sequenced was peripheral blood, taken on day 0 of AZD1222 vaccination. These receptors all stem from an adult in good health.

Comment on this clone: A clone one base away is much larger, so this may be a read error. This CDR3 is CASSLIGGYEQYF. The CDR3, as DNA: TGTGCCAGCAGCTTAATAGGGGGCTACGAGCAGTACTTC. The chain joins TRBV7-9 to TRBJ2-7; perhaps TRBD1 as D (6 bases). Deletions cut 2 bases from V and 3 bases from J, with 8 bases between. Germline loops: CDR1 SEHNR, CDR2 FQNEAQ (reference sequence). This CDR3 contains 13 residues.

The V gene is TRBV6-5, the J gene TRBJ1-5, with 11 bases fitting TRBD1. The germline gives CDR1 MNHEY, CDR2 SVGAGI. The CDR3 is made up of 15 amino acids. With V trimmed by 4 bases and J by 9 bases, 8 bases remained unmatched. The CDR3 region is CASSLDRGLGVPQHF. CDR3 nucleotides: TGTGCCAGCAGTTTGGACAGGGGGCTAGGTGTGCCCCAGCATTTT.

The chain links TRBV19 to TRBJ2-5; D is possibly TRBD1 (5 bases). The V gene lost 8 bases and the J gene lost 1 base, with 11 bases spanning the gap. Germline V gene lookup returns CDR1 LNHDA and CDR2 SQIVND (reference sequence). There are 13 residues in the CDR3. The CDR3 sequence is CASCRVVQETQYF. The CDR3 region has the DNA TGTGCCAGTTGCAGGGTAGTCCAAGAGACCCAGTACTTC.

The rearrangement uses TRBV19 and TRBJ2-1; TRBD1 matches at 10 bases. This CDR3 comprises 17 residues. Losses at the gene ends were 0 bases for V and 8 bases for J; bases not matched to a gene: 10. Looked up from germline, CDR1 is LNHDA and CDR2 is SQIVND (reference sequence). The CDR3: CASSIDRTGQGSDEQFF. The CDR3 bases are TGTGCCAGTAGTATAGACCGTACGGGACAGGGGTCCGATGAGCAGTTCTTC.

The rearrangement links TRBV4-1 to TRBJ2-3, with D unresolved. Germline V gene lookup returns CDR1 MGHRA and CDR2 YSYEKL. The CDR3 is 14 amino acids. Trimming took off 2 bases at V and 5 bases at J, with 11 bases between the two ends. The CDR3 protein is CASSQHWAEDTQYF. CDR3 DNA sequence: TGCGCCAGCAGCCAACACTGGGCGGAAGATACGCAGTATTTT.

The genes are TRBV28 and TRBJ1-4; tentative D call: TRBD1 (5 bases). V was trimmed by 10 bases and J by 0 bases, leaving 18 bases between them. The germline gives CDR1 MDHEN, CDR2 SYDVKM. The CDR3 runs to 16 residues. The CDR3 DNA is TGTGCCACTCAGACTCTGGGGGGTGCAACTAATGAAAAACTGTTTTTT. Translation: CATQTLGGATNEKLFF.

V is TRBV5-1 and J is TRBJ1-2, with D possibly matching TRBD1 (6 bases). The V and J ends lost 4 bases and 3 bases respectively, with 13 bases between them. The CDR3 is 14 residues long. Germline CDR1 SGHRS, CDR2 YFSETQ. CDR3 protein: CASSREGEDYGYTF. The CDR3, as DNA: TGCGCCAGCAGCCGGGAGGGGGAGGACTATGGCTACACCTTC.

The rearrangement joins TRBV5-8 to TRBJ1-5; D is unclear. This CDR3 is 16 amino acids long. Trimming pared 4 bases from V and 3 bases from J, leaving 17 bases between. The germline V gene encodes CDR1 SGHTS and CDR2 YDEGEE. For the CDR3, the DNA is TGTGCCAGCAGCCCAGAAACCCAATGGGCCAATCAGCCCCAGCATTTT. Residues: CASSPETQWANQPQHF.

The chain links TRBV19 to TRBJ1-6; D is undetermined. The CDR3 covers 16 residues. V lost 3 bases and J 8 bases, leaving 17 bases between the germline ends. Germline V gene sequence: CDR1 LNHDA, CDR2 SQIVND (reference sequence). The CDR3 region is CASSMSGRSFDSPLHF. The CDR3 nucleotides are TGTGCCAGTAGTATGAGTGGCAGGAGCTTCGATTCACCCCTCCACTTT.

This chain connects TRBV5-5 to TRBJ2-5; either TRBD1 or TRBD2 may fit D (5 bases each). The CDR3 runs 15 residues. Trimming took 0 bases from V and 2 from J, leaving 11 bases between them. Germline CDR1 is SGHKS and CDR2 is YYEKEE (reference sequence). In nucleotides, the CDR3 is TGTGCCAGCAGCTTGGCCGGGACGGGGCAAGAGACCCAGTACTTC. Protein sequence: CASSLAGTGQETQYF.

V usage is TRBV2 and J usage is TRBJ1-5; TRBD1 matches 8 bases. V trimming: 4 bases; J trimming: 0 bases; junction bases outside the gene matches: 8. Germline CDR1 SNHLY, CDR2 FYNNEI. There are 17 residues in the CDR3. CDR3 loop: CASSAQGGSYSNQPQHF. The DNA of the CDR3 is TGTGCCAGCAGTGCACAGGGGGGGAGTTATAGCAATCAGCCCCAGCATTTT. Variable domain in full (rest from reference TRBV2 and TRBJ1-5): EPEVTQTPSHQVTQMGQEVILRCVPISNHLYFYWYRQILGQKVEFLVSFYNNEISEKSEIFDDQFSVERPDGSNFTLKIRSTKLEDSAMYFCASSAQGGSYSNQPQHFGDGTRLSIL.

The CDR3 DNA follows: TGTGCCAGTAGTCACGGCAGACTGAACACTGAAGCTTTCTTT. It specifies CASSHGRLNTEAFF. The genes are TRBV19 and TRBJ1-1; D is unclear. The CDR3 consists of 14 residues. The V gene lost 5 bases and the J gene lost 0 bases, with 10 bases spanning the gap. CDR1 and CDR2 (germline): LNHDA, SQIVND (reference sequence).

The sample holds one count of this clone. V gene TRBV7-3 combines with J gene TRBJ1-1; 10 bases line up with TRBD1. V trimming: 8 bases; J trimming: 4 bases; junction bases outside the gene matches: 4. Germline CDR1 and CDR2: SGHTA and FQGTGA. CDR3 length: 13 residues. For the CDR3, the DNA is TGTGCCAGCGGGACAGGGGAGAGCACTGAAGCTTTCTTT. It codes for CASGTGESTEAFF.

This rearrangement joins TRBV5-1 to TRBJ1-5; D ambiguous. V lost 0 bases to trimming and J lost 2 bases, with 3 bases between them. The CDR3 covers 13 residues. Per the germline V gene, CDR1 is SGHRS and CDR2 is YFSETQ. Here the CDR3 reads CASSLVGNQPQHF. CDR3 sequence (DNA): TGCGCCAGCAGCTTGGTGGGCAATCAGCCCCAGCATTTT.

The CDR3 protein is CAISGGTGEYNEQFF. The CDR3, as DNA: TGTGCCATCAGTGGAGGGACGGGCGAATACAATGAGCAGTTCTTC. The chain recombines TRBV10-3 with TRBJ2-1, with D tentatively TRBD1 or TRBD2 (5 bases each). Deletions cut 4 bases from V and 4 bases from J, with 14 bases between. The length of the CDR3 is 15 residues. The germline V gene has CDR1 ENHRY and CDR2 SYGVKD.

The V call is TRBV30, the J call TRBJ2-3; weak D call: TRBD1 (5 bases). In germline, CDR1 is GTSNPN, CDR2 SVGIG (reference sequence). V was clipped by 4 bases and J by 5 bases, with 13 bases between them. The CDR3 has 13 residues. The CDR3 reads CAWNRIEGDTQYF. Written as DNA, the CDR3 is TGTGCCTGGAACAGGATAGAAGGAGATACGCAGTATTTT.

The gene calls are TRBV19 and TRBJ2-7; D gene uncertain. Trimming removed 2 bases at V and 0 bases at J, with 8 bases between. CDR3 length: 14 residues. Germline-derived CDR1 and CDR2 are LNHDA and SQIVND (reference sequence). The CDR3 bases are TGTGCCAGTAGTATAAATCTGGACTCCTACGAGCAGTACTTC. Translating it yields CASSINLDSYEQYF.

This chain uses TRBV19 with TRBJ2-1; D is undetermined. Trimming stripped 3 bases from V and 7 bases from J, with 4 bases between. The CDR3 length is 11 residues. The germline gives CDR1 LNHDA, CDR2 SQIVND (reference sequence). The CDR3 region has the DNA TGTGCCAGTAGTATCCTGAATGAGCAGTTCTTC. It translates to CASSILNEQFF.